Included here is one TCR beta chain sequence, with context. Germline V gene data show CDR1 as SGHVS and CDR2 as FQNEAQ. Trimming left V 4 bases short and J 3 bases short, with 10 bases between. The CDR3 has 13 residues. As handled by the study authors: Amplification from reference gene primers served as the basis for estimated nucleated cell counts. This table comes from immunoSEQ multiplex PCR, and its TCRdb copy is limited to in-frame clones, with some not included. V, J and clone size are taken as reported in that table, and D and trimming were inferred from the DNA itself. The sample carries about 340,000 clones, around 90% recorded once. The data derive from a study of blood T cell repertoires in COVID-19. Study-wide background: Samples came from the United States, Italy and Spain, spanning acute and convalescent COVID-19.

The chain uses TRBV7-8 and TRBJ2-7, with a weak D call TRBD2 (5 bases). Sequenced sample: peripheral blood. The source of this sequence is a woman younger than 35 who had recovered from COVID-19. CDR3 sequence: CASSSPGNYEQYV. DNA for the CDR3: TGTGCCAGCAGCTCCCCCGGGAACTACGAGCAGTACGTC.